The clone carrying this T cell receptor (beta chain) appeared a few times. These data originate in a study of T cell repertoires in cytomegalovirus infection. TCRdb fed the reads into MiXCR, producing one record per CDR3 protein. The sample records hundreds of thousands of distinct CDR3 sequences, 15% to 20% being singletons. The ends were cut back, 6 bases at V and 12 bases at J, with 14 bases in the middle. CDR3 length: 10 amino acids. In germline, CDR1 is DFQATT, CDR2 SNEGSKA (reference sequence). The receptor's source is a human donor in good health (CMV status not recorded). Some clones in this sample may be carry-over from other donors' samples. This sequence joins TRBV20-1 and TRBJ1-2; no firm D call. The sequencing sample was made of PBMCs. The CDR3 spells CSARFGRNTF. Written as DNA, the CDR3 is TGCAGTGCCCGATTCGGGAGGAACACCTTC.